This record concerns one TCR beta chain sequence. Some clones are missing from TCRdb's copy, which holds only in-frame ones; the method was immunoSEQ multiplex PCR. The sample carries roughly 41,000 clones, about 88% recorded once. The entry originates in a study of T cell changes during pregnancy in multiple sclerosis. The CDR3 runs 12 residues. Trimming removed 2 bases from V and 5 bases from J, with 8 bases in between. Germline CDR1 and CDR2: SGHRS and YFSETQ. The TCR originated in a female donor with multiple sclerosis, enrolled in a pregnancy study. This material consisted of CD8+ T cells from peripheral blood mononuclear cells, taken in the third trimester of pregnancy. The genes are TRBV5-1 and TRBJ2-7; D is perhaps TRBD1 (6 bases). CDR3 DNA sequence: TGCGCCAGCAGCTTTGGGACACACGAGCAGTACTTC. Residues: CASSFGTHEQYF.